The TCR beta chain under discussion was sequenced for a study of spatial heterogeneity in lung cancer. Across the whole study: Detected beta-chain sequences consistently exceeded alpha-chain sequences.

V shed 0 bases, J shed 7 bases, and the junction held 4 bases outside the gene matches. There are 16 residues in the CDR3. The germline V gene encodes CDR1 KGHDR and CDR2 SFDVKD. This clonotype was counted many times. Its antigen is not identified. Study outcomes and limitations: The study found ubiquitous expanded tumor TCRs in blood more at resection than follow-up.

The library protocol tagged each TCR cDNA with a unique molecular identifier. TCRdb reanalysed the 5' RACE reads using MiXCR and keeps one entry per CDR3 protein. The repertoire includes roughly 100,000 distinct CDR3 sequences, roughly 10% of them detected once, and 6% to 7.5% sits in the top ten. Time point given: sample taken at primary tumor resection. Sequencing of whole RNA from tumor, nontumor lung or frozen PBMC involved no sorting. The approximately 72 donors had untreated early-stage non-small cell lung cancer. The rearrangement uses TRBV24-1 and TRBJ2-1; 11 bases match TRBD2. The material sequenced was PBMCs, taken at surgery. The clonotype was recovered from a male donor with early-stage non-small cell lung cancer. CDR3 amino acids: CATSDLRLAGGNEQFF. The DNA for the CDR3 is TGTGCCACCAGTGATTTGAGGCTAGCGGGAGGTAATGAGCAGTTCTTC.